Presented here are 28 T cell receptor beta chains from one specimen sequenced in a study of T cell repertoires in cytomegalovirus infection. TCRdb itself ran the reads through MiXCR, one entry per CDR3 protein. The sample lists 480,000 or so distinct CDR3 sequences, 11% occurring once. Specimen: PBMCs. The origin of the receptors is a human donor in good health (CMV status not recorded). Some clones in this sample may be carry-over from other donors' samples.

The chain carries TRBV20-1 and TRBJ2-7; no definite D call. Trimming removed 6 bases from V and 3 bases from J, with 12 bases in between. CDR1 and CDR2 (germline): DFQATT, SNEGSKA (reference sequence). The CDR3 spans 12 residues. The chain's CDR3 is CSAPRENYEQYF. The CDR3 DNA is TGCAGTGCCCCACGCGAAAACTACGAGCAGTACTTC.

This clonotype was detected ten times or more. The chain has TRBV11-3 and TRBJ2-1, with 7 positions matching TRBD1. The CDR3 runs to 15 residues. Germline V gene sequence: CDR1 SGHNT, CDR2 YENEEA. Unmatched junction bases numbered 5, after V lost 2 bases and J lost 4 bases. Here the CDR3 reads CASSLSDRPYNEQFF. The DNA for the CDR3 is TGTGCCAGCAGCTTATCGGACAGGCCGTACAATGAGCAGTTCTTC.

This clonotype was observed at least ten times. The CDR3 loop reads CASSFGQGGRGQYF. CDR3 DNA: TGTGCCAGCAGTTTCGGACAGGGAGGTCGTGGGCAGTATTTT. The gene calls are TRBV27 and TRBJ2-3, with 8 bases lining up with TRBD1. V lost 3 bases, J lost 11 bases, and 10 bases stayed unmatched. The CDR3 consists of 14 residues. The V gene's germline CDR1 is MNHEY and CDR2 SMNVEV (reference sequence).

Concerning this clonotype: A much bigger clone sits one base away, suggesting this may be a read error. This chain links TRBV11-2 with TRBJ2-1, with 9 positions matching TRBD2. The CDR3 extends over 15 amino acids. Germline CDR1 is SGHAT and CDR2 is FQNNGV. CDR3 sequence reads: CASSLSASGDNEQIF. CDR3 in DNA: TGTGCCAGCAGCTTGAGTGCTAGCGGGGACAATGAGCAGATCTTC.

This clonotype was seen many times. The chain carries TRBV5-1 and TRBJ2-3; no clear D. V was cut by 7 bases and J by 6 bases, with 9 bases left in between. Germline values: CDR1 SGHRS, CDR2 YFSETQ. The CDR3 extends over 11 amino acids. This CDR3 is CASLLRDTQYF. The DNA of the CDR3 is TGCGCCAGCCTCTTAAGGGATACGCAGTATTTT.

The table lists this clonotype with many counts. V usage is TRBV27 and J usage is TRBJ2-1; 11 nucleotides line up with TRBD2. In germline, CDR1 is MNHEY, CDR2 SMNVEV (reference sequence). Unmatched junction bases numbered 13, after V lost 6 bases and J lost 9 bases. CDR3 length equals 16 residues. CDR3 in DNA: TGTGCCAGCAGAACGGGACTAGCGGTTCACAGCGCTGAGCAGTTCTTC. Its translation: CASRTGLAVHSAEQFF.

In this sample, this clonotype turned up many times. The chain recombines TRBV7-2 with TRBJ2-3; D remains ambiguous. The CDR3 totals 15 residues. Deletions cut 2 bases from V and 2 bases from J, with 11 bases between. The germline gives CDR1 SGHTA, CDR2 FQGNSA. The CDR3 DNA is TGTGCCAGCAGCTTAATCAGGATTTCCACAGATACGCAGTATTTT. Amino acid sequence: CASSLIRISTDTQYF. The full variable domain, its missing parts supplied by reference TRBV7-2 and TRBJ2-3, is GAGVSQSPSNKVTEKGKDVELRCDPISGHTALYWYRQSLGQGLEFLIYFQGNSAPDKSGLPSDRFSAERTGGSVSTLTIQRTQQEDSAVYLCASSLIRISTDTQYFGPGTRLTVL.

This clonotype has ten or more counts. This chain connects TRBV7-9 to TRBJ2-1; D unclear. The CDR3 extends over 17 amino acids. Germline V gene lookup returns CDR1 SEHNR and CDR2 FQNEAQ (reference sequence). With 1 base removed from V and 0 bases from J, the gap between germline ends came to 13 bases. The CDR3 is CASSLVASSDSYNEQFF. The CDR3 region has the DNA TGTGCCAGCAGCTTAGTCGCCTCCAGCGACTCCTACAATGAGCAGTTCTTC.

The rearrangement links TRBV5-8 to TRBJ1-1; D gene uncertain. With 3 bases removed from V and 6 bases from J, the gap between germline ends came to 12 bases. This CDR3 has 13 residues. Germline CDR1 is SGHTS and CDR2 is YDEGEE. The DNA of the CDR3 is TGTGCCAGCAGCTGGTTGTCGCCCTCTGAAGCTTTCTTT. This gives the protein CASSWLSPSEAFF.

This clonotype was observed at least ten times. This chain connects TRBV6-1 to TRBJ2-5; 7 bases map to TRBD2. J gave up 4 bases and V 11 bases, and 19 bases lay outside the gene matches. The CDR3 has 16 residues. Per germline, CDR1 MNHNS and CDR2 SASEGT. CDR3 protein: CASYPLAAGGGETQYF. The CDR3 coding sequence is TGTGCCTCTTACCCTCTGGCCGCTGGCGGGGGAGAGACCCAGTACTTC.

There are many counts of this clonotype. The V and J genes are TRBV28 and TRBJ2-3; 13 bases line up with TRBD2. The junction had 6 bases not matched to a gene; V was cut back by 2 bases and J by 4 bases. Germline V gene sequence: CDR1 MDHEN, CDR2 SYDVKM. This CDR3 contains 17 residues. The DNA for the CDR3 is TGTGCCAGCAGTTTACGGACTAGCGGGAGCGGGGCAGATACGCAGTATTTT. It is translated as CASSLRTSGSGADTQYF.

This clonotype appeared many times. The V and J genes are TRBV5-5 and TRBJ1-6, with D uncertain. Germline V gene sequence: CDR1 SGHKS, CDR2 YYEKEE (reference sequence). The CDR3 runs to 16 residues. V was cut by 0 bases and J by 10 bases, with 17 bases left in between. The CDR3 sequence: CASSLDSLHGRSPLHF. CDR3 sequence (DNA): TGTGCCAGCAGCTTGGACAGCCTTCACGGGAGGTCACCCCTCCACTTT.

The V call is TRBV10-3, the J call TRBJ1-4; D uncertain. Trimming took off 2 bases at V and 0 bases at J, with 1 base between the two ends. The germline gives CDR1 ENHRY, CDR2 SYGVKD. CDR3 length: 13 residues. The CDR3 sequence: CAISEPTNEKLFF. The CDR3 DNA follows: TGTGCCATCAGTGAGCCAACTAATGAAAAACTGTTTTTT.

This clonotype was recorded many times. CDR3 loop: CASSFGQSEAFF. Written as DNA, the CDR3 is TGTGCCAGCAGCTTCGGACAGTCTGAAGCTTTCTTT. The rearrangement joins TRBV6-1 to TRBJ1-1; D may be TRBD1 (6 bases). Per germline, CDR1 MNHNS and CDR2 SASEGT. The CDR3 has 12 amino acids. Trimming left V 6 bases short and J 6 bases short, with 11 bases between.

This clonotype was seen many times. This chain links TRBV7-8 with TRBJ2-3, with TRBD2 as a possible D gene (6 bases). The CDR3 runs 14 residues. V lost 8 bases and J lost 7, with 19 bases in between. CDR1 and CDR2 from the germline V gene are SGHVS and FQNEAQ. The CDR3 protein is CASGEVRVSYTQYF. The CDR3 DNA follows: TGTGCCAGCGGGGAGGTCCGCGTCTCGTATACGCAGTATTTT.

This chain uses TRBV6-5 with TRBJ1-5; perhaps TRBD1 as D (6 bases). CDR1 is MNHEY and CDR2 is SVGAGI in the germline V gene. The CDR3 contains 13 residues. The V and J ends lost 6 bases and 7 bases respectively, with 13 bases between them. The CDR3 nucleotides read TGTGCCAGCAGAAGACAGGTTCAACAGCCCCAGCATTTT. It specifies CASRRQVQQPQHF.

The chain uses TRBV6-6 and TRBJ1-1; D is possibly TRBD1 (5 bases). Per the germline V gene, CDR1 is MNHNY and CDR2 is SVGAGI (reference sequence). Trimming took off 2 bases at V and 1 base at J, with 8 bases between the two ends. This CDR3 region has 14 residues. Here the CDR3 reads CASSYTGWNTEAFF. The DNA for the CDR3 is TGTGCCAGCAGTTACACAGGTTGGAACACTGAAGCTTTCTTT.

This clonotype was seen at least ten times. CDR3 loop: CASSLVGYGYTF. DNA for the CDR3: TGTGCCAGCAGCTTAGTTGGGTATGGCTACACCTTC. The rearrangement joins TRBV7-2 to TRBJ1-2; D gene unclear. The germline CDR1 and CDR2 sequences are SGHTA and FQGNSA. There are 12 residues in the CDR3. Trimming took 1 base from V and 5 from J, leaving 5 bases between them. The full variable domain, rest sourced from reference TRBV7-2 and TRBJ1-2, is GAGVSQSPSNKVTEKGKDVELRCDPISGHTALYWYRQSLGQGLEFLIYFQGNSAPDKSGLPSDRFSAERTGGSVSTLTIQRTQQEDSAVYLCASSLVGYGYTFGSGTRLTVV.

This clonotype was seen many times. V usage is TRBV7-9 and J usage is TRBJ1-2, with D possibly being TRBD1 (6 bases). CDR1 and CDR2 (germline): SEHNR, FQNEAQ (reference sequence). The CDR3 covers 17 residues. Trimming shortened V by 5 bases and J by 2 bases, and 21 bases separated the two germline ends. Here the CDR3 reads CASSRRGGTTTNYGYTF. The CDR3, as DNA: TGTGCCAGCAGCCGTAGAGGGGGGACCACTACGAACTATGGCTACACCTTC.

Many counts were recorded for this clonotype. The chain links TRBV7-9 to TRBJ2-7, with D tentatively TRBD1 or TRBD2 (7 bases each). The germline V and J ends were trimmed by 10 bases and 0 bases, with 25 bases remaining between them. From germline, CDR1 is SEHNR and CDR2 FQNEAQ (reference sequence). The length of the CDR3 is 17 residues. Here the CDR3 reads CATTPGGAGGSSYEQYF. CDR3 in DNA: TGTGCCACCACCCCAGGGGGGGCAGGGGGGAGCTCCTACGAGCAGTACTTC.

This clonotype occurred many times. The chain has TRBV28 and TRBJ1-2, with D uncertain. The CDR3 has 11 residues. V was clipped by 5 bases and J by 4 bases, with 5 bases between them. Looked up from germline, CDR1 is MDHEN and CDR2 is SYDVKM. The CDR3 loop reads CASSSVYGYTF. As DNA, the CDR3 is TGTGCCAGCAGTAGTGTCTATGGCTACACCTTC.

The chain carries TRBV5-4 and TRBJ1-1, with D perhaps matching TRBD1 (6 bases). Germline lookup yields CDR1 SGHNT and CDR2 YYREEE (reference sequence). This CDR3 comprises 14 residues. The V end was cut by 1 base, the J end by 4 bases, with 11 bases between. The CDR3 bases are TGTGCCAGCAGCTTGCTCTTACAGGGCACTGAAGCTTTCTTT. It yields the protein CASSLLLQGTEAFF.

This clonotype was detected a few times. The chain combines TRBV19 with TRBJ1-5, with TRBD1 matching 7 bases. CDR3 length equals 16 residues. Germline assignment: CDR1 LNHDA and CDR2 SQIVND (reference sequence). The V segment lost 6 bases and the J segment 7 bases; nucleotides outside the gene matches: 15. DNA of the CDR3: TGTGCCAGTAGCCTAATAGGGGGCAGGGTGGACCAGCCCCAGCATTTT. Translated: CASSLIGGRVDQPQHF. The entire variable domain, with the rest obtained from reference TRBV19 and TRBJ1-5, is as follows: DGGITQSPKYLFRKEGQNVTLSCEQNLNHDAMYWYRQDPGQGLRLIYYSQIVNDFQKGDIAEGYSVSREKKESFPLTVTSAQKNPTAFYLCASSLIGGRVDQPQHFGDGTRLSIL.

This clonotype has a count of ten or more. The CDR3 DNA follows: TGTGCCAGCAGCCGCCGGACAGACGTGAACACTGAAGCTTTCTTT. It codes for CASSRRTDVNTEAFF. The chain carries TRBV11-1 and TRBJ1-1, with a possible D match to TRBD1 (6 bases). The CDR3 extends over 15 amino acids. Trimming removed 5 bases from V and 0 bases from J, with 13 bases in between. In germline, CDR1 is SGHAT, CDR2 FQDESV (reference sequence). The variable domain in full, completed from reference TRBV11-1 and TRBJ1-1, reads EAEVAQSPRYKITEKSQAVAFWCDPISGHATLYWYRQILGQGPELLVQFQDESVVDDSQLPKDRFSAERLKGVDSTLKIQPAELGDSAMYLCASSRRTDVNTEAFFGQGTRLTVV.

This clonotype was recorded at least ten times. The chain joins TRBV2 to TRBJ2-2; possibly TRBD2 for D (6 bases). CDR1 is SNHLY, CDR2 FYNNEI, per germline. The V end lost 7 bases, the J end lost 6 bases, and 12 bases lay between the germline ends. This CDR3 contains 13 residues. This chain's CDR3 is CASNRETPGELFF. As DNA, the CDR3 is TGTGCCAGCAATCGGGAGACGCCCGGGGAGCTGTTTTTT. Based on the CDR3 plus reference TRBV2 and TRBJ2-2, the full variable domain is EPEVTQTPSHQVTQMGQEVILRCVPISNHLYFYWYRQILGQKVEFLVSFYNNEISEKSEIFDDQFSVERPDGSNFTLKIRSTKLEDSAMYFCASNRETPGELFFGEGSRLTVL.

The chain carries TRBV5-6 and TRBJ2-2, with TRBD2 identical over 7 bases. Germline V CDR1 and CDR2: SGHDT, YYEEEE. Germline trimming cut 5 bases from V and 4 bases from J; bases unmatched to any gene: 8. CDR3 length: 15 residues. The CDR3 is CASSKREHGTGELFF. The CDR3 DNA is TGTGCCAGCAGTAAGCGGGAACACGGCACCGGGGAGCTGTTTTTT.

The chain links TRBV10-2 to TRBJ1-6; D is perhaps TRBD1 (5 bases). The CDR3 loop spans 14 amino acids. V shed 6 bases and J shed 7 bases, with 13 bases lying between them. Germline-derived CDR1 and CDR2 are WSHSY and SAAADI. The CDR3 is CASSPPGRNSPLHF. The CDR3 DNA sequence: TGCGCCAGCAGCCCCCCGGGACGGAATTCACCCCTCCACTTT.

This clonotype was seen ten or more times. V usage is TRBV7-2 and J usage is TRBJ1-6, with D unresolved. This CDR3 contains 15 residues. Germline V gene data show CDR1 as SGHTA and CDR2 as FQGNSA. Trimming removed 1 base from V and 8 bases from J, with 12 bases in between. For the CDR3, the DNA is TGTGCCAGCAGCTTAGATCGCATGACGCATTCACCCCTCCACTTT. It encodes CASSLDRMTHSPLHF.